These 15 T cell receptor beta chains came from one sample sequenced in a study of lung T cells in sarcoidosis with Löfgren's syndrome. Via MiXCR, TCRdb re-called the reads, giving one row per CDR3 protein. The sample yields around 9,600 distinct CDR3 sequences, 20% seen once. Sequencing was carried out using CD4+ T cells from bronchoalveolar lavage. These receptors all come from a human donor with sarcoidosis (Löfgren's syndrome or another form), or a control subject (not recorded which).

Ten or more counts support this clonotype. The rearrangement joins TRBV4-1 to TRBJ1-3, with D perhaps matching TRBD1 (5 bases). This CDR3 is built from 14 residues. V lost 4 bases, J lost 0 bases, and 7 bases lay in between. The germline V gene has CDR1 MGHRA and CDR2 YSYEKL. The DNA of the CDR3 is TGCGCCAGCAGCCTGGACACCTCTGGAAACACCATATATTTT. Its protein product is CASSLDTSGNTIYF.

This clonotype showed up many times. The chain recombines TRBV4-3 with TRBJ1-2; D call uncertain. The CDR3 extends over 19 amino acids. Germline assignment: CDR1 LGHNA and CDR2 YSLEER. V lost 1 base and J 2 bases, leaving 23 bases between the germline ends. CDR3 nucleotide sequence: TGCGCCAGCAGCCAAGGATGGGGTAACACGAATATCAGGAACTATGGCTACACCTTC. Its protein is CASSQGWGNTNIRNYGYTF.

The sample holds many counts of this clonotype. The chain employs TRBV10-3 and TRBJ1-1; a weak D match, TRBD1 (6 bases). CDR3 length equals 14 residues. V was cut by 4 bases and J by 3 bases, with 12 bases left in between. Germline CDR1 is ENHRY and CDR2 is SYGVKD. The CDR3 reads CAISGGRGDTEAFF. For the CDR3, the DNA is TGTGCCATCAGTGGAGGCAGGGGCGACACTGAAGCTTTCTTT.

About this clonotype: This may be a read error: a much more frequent sequence differs by one nucleotide. The J gene is TRBJ2-1, the V gene TRBV19; the D gene is possibly TRBD1 (5 bases). Deletions cut 2 bases from V and 0 bases from J, with 11 bases between. The length of the CDR3 is 16 residues. CDR1 LNHDA and CDR2 SQIVND come from the germline V gene (reference sequence). This CDR3 reads CASSIRRQSSYNEQFF. CDR3 nucleotides: TGTGCCAGTAGTATAAGACGACAGTCCTCCTACAATGAGCAGTTCTTC.

For this clonotype: Being one base from a much bigger clone, this may be a read error. CDR3 amino acids: CASSRVYEQYF. In DNA form, the CDR3 reads TGTGCCAGCAGTCGGGTGTACGAGCAGTACTTC. The chain carries TRBV7-2 and TRBJ2-7, with D unclear. The CDR3 has 11 residues. Trimming shortened V by 6 bases and J by 4 bases, and 7 bases separated the two germline ends. Germline assignment: CDR1 SGHTA and CDR2 FQGNSA. Filled out from reference TRBV7-2 and TRBJ2-7, the complete variable domain reads GAGVSQSPSNKVTEKGKDVELRCDPISGHTALYWYRQSLGQGLEFLIYFQGNSAPDKSGLPSDRFSAERTGGSVSTLTIQRTQQEDSAVYLCASSRVYEQYFGPGTRLTVT.

Points on this clonotype: This may be a read error, as it is one base from a much larger clone. The chain has TRBV11-3 and TRBJ2-5, with a possible D match to TRBD2 (6 bases). Germline lookup yields CDR1 SGHNT and CDR2 YENEEA. The CDR3 consists of 14 residues. Here the CDR3 reads CASSRGGNQGTQYF. The CDR3 nucleotides read TGTGCCAGCAGCCGTGGGGGGAATCAAGGGACCCAGTACTTC.

Comment on this clonotype: At one end, the junction sequence differs from germline, possibly due to a read error. The chain carries TRBV5-1 and TRBJ1-2; 8 nucleotides agree with TRBD1. The CDR3 has 11 residues. Germline CDR1 and CDR2: SGHRS and YFSETQ. CDR3 sequence (DNA): TGCGCCAGCGGCTCAGGGGGCGGCTGCACCTTC. Translated, it gives CASGSGGGCTF.

The chain uses TRBV29-1 and TRBJ2-3, with D perhaps TRBD1 (7 bases). Germline V gene lookup returns CDR1 SQVTM and CDR2 ANQGSEA. V lost 3 bases, J lost 14 bases, and 15 bases lay in between. The CDR3 runs 11 residues. The CDR3 loop is CSVEGGQKTYF. CDR3 coding DNA: TGCAGCGTTGAGGGGGGACAGAAAACGTATTTT.

In its sample, this clonotype was seen many times. This rearrangement joins TRBV4-3 to TRBJ1-1; D is unclear. The V end was cut by 2 bases, the J end by 5 bases, with 15 bases between. CDR1 and CDR2 (germline): LGHNA, YSLEER. The CDR3 sequence is 15 residues long. The CDR3 region is CASSQSVGRETEAFF. CDR3 sequence (DNA): TGCGCCAGCAGCCAAAGCGTGGGAAGGGAAACTGAAGCTTTCTTT.

In regard to this clonotype: At one boundary the junction diverges from the germline segment, which might be a read error. The chain employs TRBV3-1 and TRBJ2-7, with 7 bases aligning to TRBD2. CDR1 LGHDT and CDR2 YNNKEL come from the germline V gene (reference sequence). The CDR3 length is 14 residues. As DNA, the CDR3 is TGTGCCAGCAGCCAAGCGGGAGGAGACTACGAGCAGCACTTC. Translation gives CASSQAGGDYEQHF.

Worth noting for this clonotype: At one end, the junction sequence differs from germline, possibly due to a read error. CDR3 sequence: CVSSVGQGSTDTQYF. In nucleotides, the CDR3 is TGTGTCAGCAGCGTAGGACAGGGTAGCACAGATACGCAGTATTTT. The rearrangement joins TRBV7-2 to TRBJ2-3, with 8 bases fitting TRBD1. This CDR3 is built from 15 residues. Germline loops: CDR1 SGHTA, CDR2 FQGNSA.

This clonotype has at least ten counts. The gene calls are TRBV4-2 and TRBJ2-7; TRBD1 is a possible D gene (6 bases). Germline values: CDR1 LGHNA, CDR2 YNFKEQ. The CDR3 runs to 13 residues. Trimming took 3 bases from V and 4 from J, leaving 10 bases between them. The CDR3 bases are TGTGCCAGCAGCCAGCCCGGACAGTACGAGCAGTACTTC. Protein: CASSQPGQYEQYF.

Note on this clonotype: One base away lies a much larger clone, so this may be a sequencing read error. CDR3 sequence: CAGSPQGTHYEQYF. CDR3 in DNA: TGTGCCGGCAGTCCTCAGGGGACCCACTACGAGCAGTACTTC. The chain employs TRBV12-3 or TRBV12-4 and TRBJ2-7; D is perhaps TRBD1 (6 bases). The CDR3 loop spans 14 amino acids.

This chain links TRBV20-1 with TRBJ2-3, with 7 bases identical to TRBD1. CDR1 is DFQATT, CDR2 SNEGSKA, per germline (reference sequence). Germline trimming cut 3 bases from V and 0 bases from J; bases unmatched to any gene: 6. CDR3 length: 15 residues. CDR3 in amino acids: CSASPLTGSTDTQYF. The DNA of the CDR3 is TGCAGTGCTAGCCCCTTGACAGGGAGCACAGATACGCAGTATTTT.

In its sample, this clonotype ranks as medium-sized. The rearrangement uses TRBV20-1 and TRBJ1-5; D possibly corresponds to TRBD1 (6 bases). The length of the CDR3 is 14 residues. Trimming shortened V by 4 bases and J by 3 bases, and 13 bases separated the two germline ends. Germline CDR1 reads DFQATT; CDR2 reads SNEGSKA (reference sequence). The CDR3 reads CSANLAGVNQPQHF. In nucleotides, the CDR3 is TGCAGTGCTAACCTCGCAGGGGTCAATCAGCCCCAGCATTTT.